Below, 2 T cell receptor beta chains from the same sample are listed, as sequenced in a study of spatial heterogeneity in lung cancer. TCRdb used MiXCR to reprocess the 5' RACE reads, holding one entry per CDR3 protein. This sample carries roughly 120,000 distinct CDR3 sequences, over 9% of them seen once, and the ten largest clones take 15% to 20%. Time point of the sample: blood at routine non-recurrence follow-up after resection. Frozen PBMC, nontumor lung or tumor provided whole RNA, which was sequenced unsorted. The input for sequencing was PBMCs, taken at follow-up. The receptors stem from a male donor with early-stage non-small cell lung cancer.

This clonotype was found a few times. The genes are TRBV11-3 and TRBJ2-3, with 8 bases aligning to TRBD1. Losses at the gene ends were 5 bases for V and 3 bases for J; bases not matched to a gene: 10. The CDR3 length is 16 residues. Germline V gives CDR1 SGHNT, CDR2 YENEEA. CDR3 sequence (DNA): TGTGCCAGCAGCCCAGGGGCAGGGGGCCGAACAGATACGCAGTATTTT. Translating it yields CASSPGAGGRTDTQYF.

This rearrangement joins TRBV16 to TRBJ1-6; tentative D call: TRBD1 (6 bases). V lost 4 bases and J lost 6, with 10 bases in between. CDR3 length: 14 amino acids. Per germline, CDR1 KGHSY and CDR2 FQNENV. The CDR3: CASSPQGSNSPLHF. The CDR3 coding sequence is TGTGCCAGCAGCCCGCAGGGGTCTAATTCACCCCTCCACTTT.